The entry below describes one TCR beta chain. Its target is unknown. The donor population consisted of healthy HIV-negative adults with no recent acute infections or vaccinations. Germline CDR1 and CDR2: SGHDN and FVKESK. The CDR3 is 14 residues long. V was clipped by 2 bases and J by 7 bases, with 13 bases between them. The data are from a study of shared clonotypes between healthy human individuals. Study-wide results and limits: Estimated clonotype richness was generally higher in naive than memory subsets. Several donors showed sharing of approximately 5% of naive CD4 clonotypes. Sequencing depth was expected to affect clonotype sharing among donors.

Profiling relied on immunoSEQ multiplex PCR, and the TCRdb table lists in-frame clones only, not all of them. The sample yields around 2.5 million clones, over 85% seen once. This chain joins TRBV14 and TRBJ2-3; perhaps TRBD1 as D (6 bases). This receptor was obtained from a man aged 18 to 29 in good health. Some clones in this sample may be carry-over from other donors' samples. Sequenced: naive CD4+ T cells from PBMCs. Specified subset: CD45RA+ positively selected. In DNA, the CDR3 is TGTGCCAGCAGCCAATCCAAAGGGGGTTATACGCAGTATTTT. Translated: CASSQSKGGYTQYF. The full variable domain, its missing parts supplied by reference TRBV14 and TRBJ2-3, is EAGVTQFPSHSVIEKGQTVTLRCDPISGHDNLYWYRRVMGKEIKFLLHFVKESKQDESGMPNNRFLAERTGGTYSTLKVQPAELEDSGVYFCASSQSKGGYTQYFGPGTRLTVL.